This entry features one TCR beta chain sequence. Antigen specificity is unknown. The PCR was carried out with 60 Vbeta primers and 13 Jbeta primers. The repertoire was sequenced with immunoSEQ multiplex PCR; TCRdb's copy has only in-frame clones and lacks some. The data contain some 98,000 clones, around 77% of them singletons. This specimen comes from a study of cytomegalovirus exposure and HLA in healthy donors. Study-wide results and limits: There were 150 to 200 TCR beta chains listed as cytomegalovirus-associated.

CDR3 size: 14 residues. Germline loops: CDR1 SGHDT, CDR2 YYEEEE. Trimming took 4 bases from V and 3 from J; bases not matched to a gene: 6. Sequencing used PBMCs. This chain joins TRBV5-6 and TRBJ2-5, with TRBD1 identical over 7 bases. The clonotype was recovered from a female donor in good health and CMV-seronegative. The CDR3 here is CASSVDRREETQYF. The CDR3 region has the DNA TGTGCCAGCAGCGTGGACAGGAGAGAAGAGACCCAGTACTTC.